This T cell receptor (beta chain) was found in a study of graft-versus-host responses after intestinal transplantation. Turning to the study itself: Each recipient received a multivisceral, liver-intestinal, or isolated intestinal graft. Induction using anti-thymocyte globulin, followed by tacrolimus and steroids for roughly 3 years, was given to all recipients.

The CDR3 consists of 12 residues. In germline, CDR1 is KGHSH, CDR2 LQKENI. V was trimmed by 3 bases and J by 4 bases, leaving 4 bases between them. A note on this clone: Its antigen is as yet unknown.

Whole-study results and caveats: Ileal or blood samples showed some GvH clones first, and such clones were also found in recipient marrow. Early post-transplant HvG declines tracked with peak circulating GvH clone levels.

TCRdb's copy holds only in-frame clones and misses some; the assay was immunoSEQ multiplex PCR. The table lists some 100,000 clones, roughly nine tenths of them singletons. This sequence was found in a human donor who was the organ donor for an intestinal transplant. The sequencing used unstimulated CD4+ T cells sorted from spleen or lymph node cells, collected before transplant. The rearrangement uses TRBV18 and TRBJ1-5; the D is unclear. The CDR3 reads CASSPSNQPQHF. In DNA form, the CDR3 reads TGTGCCAGCTCACCTTCTAATCAGCCCCAGCATTTT.